These T cell receptor beta chains were read from a single sample in a study of T cell repertoires in cytomegalovirus infection. TCRdb redid the calling of the reads with MiXCR, one entry per CDR3 protein. The sample gives almost 300,000 distinct CDR3 sequences, around 10% of which show up once; 2% to 3% is in the top ten. The material sequenced was PBMCs. These receptors came from a human donor in good health (CMV status not recorded). Some clones in this sample may be carry-over from other donors' samples. Each CDR3 is given with its conserved first and last residue.

TRBV15	TRBJ1-5	CATSTPQGANQPQHF
TRBV18	TRBJ1-1	CASSWYGPEAFF
TRBV20-1	TRBJ1-5	CSAASEGSNQPQHF
TRBV7-9	TRBJ2-5	CASSPGGGRETQYF
TRBV19	TRBJ2-2	CASSPRGTGNTGELFF
TRBV29-1	TRBJ2-5	CSVVEDARTQYF
TRBV13	TRBJ1-1	CASSHRAGEKGTEAFF
TRBV5-6	TRBJ2-1	CASRLRPGLAGEEDEQFF
TRBV27	TRBJ1-5	CASSITGTGDQPQHF
TRBV6-2/TRBV6-3	TRBJ2-1	CASSPIAGSYNEQFF
TRBV6-5	TRBJ1-5	CASGEDGNQPQHF
TRBV7-2	TRBJ2-5	CASSLAGSVRETQYF
TRBV2	TRBJ1-5	CASRGQGSNQPQHF
TRBV6-2/TRBV6-3	TRBJ2-5	CASRILAAETQYF
TRBV7-3	TRBJ2-4	CASSPGPNYIQYF
TRBV4-1	TRBJ2-7	CASSQDPSFSYEQYF
TRBV29-1	TRBJ1-1	CSVEDRKVTEAFF
TRBV19	TRBJ2-5	CASSPRDRELETQYF